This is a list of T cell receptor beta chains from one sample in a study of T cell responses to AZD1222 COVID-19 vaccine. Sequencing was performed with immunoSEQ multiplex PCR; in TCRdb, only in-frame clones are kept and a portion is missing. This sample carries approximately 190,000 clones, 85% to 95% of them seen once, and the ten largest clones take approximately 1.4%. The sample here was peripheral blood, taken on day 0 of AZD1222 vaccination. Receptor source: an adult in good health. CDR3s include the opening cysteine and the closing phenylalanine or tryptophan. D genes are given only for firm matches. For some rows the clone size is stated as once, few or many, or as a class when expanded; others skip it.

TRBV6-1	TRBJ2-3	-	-	TGTGCCAGCAGTGACGTCAAGCGGGGCACAGATACGCAGTATTTT	CASSDVKRGTDTQYF
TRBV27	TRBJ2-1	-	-	TGTGCCGCCGAAGGCTACAATGAGCAGTTCTTC	CAAEGYNEQFF
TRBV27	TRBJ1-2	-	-	TGTGCCAGCAGCGGGGGGTATGGCTACACCTTC	CASSGGYGYTF
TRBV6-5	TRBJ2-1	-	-	TGTGCCAGCAAGGACAGCTCCTACAATGAGCAGTTCTTC	CASKDSSYNEQFF
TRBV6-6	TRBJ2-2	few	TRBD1	TGTGCCAGCAGCCGGACAGGCGACTATACCGGGGAGCTGTTTTTT	CASSRTGDYTGELFF
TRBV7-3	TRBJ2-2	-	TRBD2	TGTGCCAGCAGCTCCCTACCTAGCGGGGTCATCACCGGGGAGCTGTTTTTT	CASSSLPSGVITGELFF
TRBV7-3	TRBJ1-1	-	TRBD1	TGTGCCAGTAGGGGACAGGCAGGAACTGAAGCTTTCTTT	CASRGQAGTEAFF
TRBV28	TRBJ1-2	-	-	TGTGCCAGCAGTTTATTTCGGGGCGGCTACACCTTC	CASSLFRGGYTF
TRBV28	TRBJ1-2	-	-	TGTGCCAGCAGCCGCCTAGGAGGCACAGTCTATGGCTACACCTTC	CASSRLGGTVYGYTF
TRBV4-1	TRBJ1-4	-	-	TGCGCCAGCAGCCAAGACCCGGGAATGGGGTCGGGTGAAAAACTGTTTTTT	CASSQDPGMGSGEKLFF
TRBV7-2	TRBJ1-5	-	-	TGTGCCAGCAGCTTAGTTTCACAGACCAATCAGCCCCAGCATTTT	CASSLVSQTNQPQHF
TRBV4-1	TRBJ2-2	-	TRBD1	TGCGCCAGCAGCCAAGGCCCCGGGACAGGGAACACCGGGGAGCTGTTTTTT	CASSQGPGTGNTGELFF
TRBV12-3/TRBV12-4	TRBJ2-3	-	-	TGTGCCAGCAGTTCTGTAGTGGATACGCAGTATTTT	CASSSVVDTQYF
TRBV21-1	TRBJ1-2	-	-	TGTGCCAGTTGGACAGAATCACTCTACGTAGCTAACTATGGCTACACCTTC	CASWTESLYVANYGYTF
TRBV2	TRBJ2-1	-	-	TGTGCCAGCAGTGGAGCTTATGAGCAGTTCTTC	CASSGAYEQFF
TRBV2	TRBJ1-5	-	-	TGTGCCAGCAATACGAGGGGCAGTCAGCCCCAGCATTTT	CASNTRGSQPQHF
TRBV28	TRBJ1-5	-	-	TGTGCCAGCAGTGTCTCAGGGACGGGACAGCCCCAGCATTTT	CASSVSGTGQPQHF
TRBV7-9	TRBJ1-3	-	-	TGTGCCAGCAGCCCCGTCCCGACGACCATATATTTT	CASSPVPTTIYF
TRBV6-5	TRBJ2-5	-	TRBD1	TGTGCCAGCAGCCGACCGGGACAGGGGCAAGAGACCCAGTACTTC	CASSRPGQGQETQYF
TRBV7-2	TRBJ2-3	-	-	TGTGCCAGCAGCTTAGGGGGAGGAGACACAGATACGCAGTATTTT	CASSLGGGDTDTQYF
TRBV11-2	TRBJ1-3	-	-	TGTGCCAGCAGCCGGCAAGATGGAAACACCATATATTTT	CASSRQDGNTIYF
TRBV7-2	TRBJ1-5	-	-	TGTGCCAGCAGCTTACGGGGGGGGCAGTATCAGCCCCAGCATTTT	CASSLRGGQYQPQHF
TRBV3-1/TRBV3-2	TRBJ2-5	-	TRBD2	TGTGCCAGCAGCCCACAACTAGCGGGGCCTCAAGAGACCCAGTACTTC	CASSPQLAGPQETQYF
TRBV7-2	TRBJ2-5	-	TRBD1	TGTGCCAGCAGCTTAAGATCGGGGTTGGGGACAGGGGAGAAAGAGACCCAGTACTTC	CASSLRSGLGTGEKETQYF
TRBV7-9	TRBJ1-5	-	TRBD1	TGTGCCAGCAGCTTAGACAAGACAGGGCCGGTTCCCCAGCATTTT	CASSLDKTGPVPQHF
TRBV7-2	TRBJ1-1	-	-	TGTGCCAGCAGCTTAGGTACAGGGCAGAACACTGAAGCTTTCTTT	CASSLGTGQNTEAFF
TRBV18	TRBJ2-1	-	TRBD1	TGTGCCAGCTCACCAGCCGGGACAGGGAACAATGAGCAGTTCTTC	CASSPAGTGNNEQFF
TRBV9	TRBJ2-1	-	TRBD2	TGTGCCAGCAGCGCACCCCGGGGGGGCCCCGCCTACAATGAGCAGTTCTTC	CASSAPRGGPAYNEQFF
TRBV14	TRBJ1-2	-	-	TGTGCCAGCAGCCAAGATCAGAACGTTCGCTACACCTTC	CASSQDQNVRYTF
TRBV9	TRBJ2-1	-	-	TGTGCCAGCAGCGTAGCTGCGGTAATGACGGGCGAGCAGTTCTTC	CASSVAAVMTGEQFF
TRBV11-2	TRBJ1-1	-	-	TGTGCCAGCAGCTTTCAGGGTAGCGGATTGGCTTTCTTT	CASSFQGSGLAFF
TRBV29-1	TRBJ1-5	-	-	TGCAGCGTCGTAGCGGGAGGGAGCAATCAGCCCCAGCATTTT	CSVVAGGSNQPQHF
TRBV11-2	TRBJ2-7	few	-	TGTGCCAGCAGCTTAGATCTCCACGGCTCGCAGTACTTC	CASSLDLHGSQYF
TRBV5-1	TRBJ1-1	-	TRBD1	TGCGCCAGCAGCTTTGGAACGGGACAGAAGAACACTGAAGCTTTCTTT	CASSFGTGQKNTEAFF
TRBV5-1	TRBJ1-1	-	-	TGCGCCAGCAGCTTGGTGCCGGGTACGAACACTGAAGCTTTCTTT	CASSLVPGTNTEAFF
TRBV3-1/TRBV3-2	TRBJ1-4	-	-	TGTGCCAGCAGCCAAGGGTGGGGGGTAGGAGAAAAACTGTTTTTT	CASSQGWGVGEKLFF
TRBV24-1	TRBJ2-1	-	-	TGTGCCACCAGTGATCGGCAGGAGCCTAATGAGCAGTTCTTC	CATSDRQEPNEQFF
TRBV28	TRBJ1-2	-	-	TGTGCCAGCAGCCCCCACCAGGCAAGTGGCTACACCTTC	CASSPHQASGYTF
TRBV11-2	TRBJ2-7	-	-	TGTGCCAGCAGGCCCGGGACAAGCGCCTACGAGCAGTACTTC	CASRPGTSAYEQYF
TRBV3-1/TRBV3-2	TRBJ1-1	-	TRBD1	TGTGCCAGCAGCCAGCCGGACAGGGAGGGGGACACTGAAGCTTTCTTT	CASSQPDREGDTEAFF
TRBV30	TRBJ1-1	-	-	TGTGCCTGGAGTGTTCTTGGAGGGGGCACTGAAGCTTTCTTT	CAWSVLGGGTEAFF
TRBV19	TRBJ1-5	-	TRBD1	TGTGCCAGTAGTTTCATACCCGGACAGGAGCCCCAGCATTTT	CASSFIPGQEPQHF
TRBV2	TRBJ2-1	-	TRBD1	TGTGCCAGCAGGGGGGACAGCAGCTCCTACAATGAGCAGTTCTTC	CASRGDSSSYNEQFF
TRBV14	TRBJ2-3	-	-	TGTGCCAGCAGCAGACAGCCCACAGATACGCAGTATTTT	CASSRQPTDTQYF
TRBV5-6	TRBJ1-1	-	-	TGTGCCAGCAGCTTGCAAGGGATGAACACTGAAGCTTTCTTT	CASSLQGMNTEAFF
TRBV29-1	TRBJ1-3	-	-	TGCAGCGCCCGAAGTGGTTGGTTCGGGGGAGGAGGAAACACCATATATTTT	CSARSGWFGGGGNTIYF
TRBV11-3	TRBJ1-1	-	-	TGTGCCAGCAGCTTCACGGGGAACACTGAAGCTTTCTTT	CASSFTGNTEAFF
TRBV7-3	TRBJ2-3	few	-	TGTGCCAGCAGCTTAACTACGGGGTCTGGTACGCAGTATTTT	CASSLTTGSGTQYF
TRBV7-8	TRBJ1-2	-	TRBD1	TGTGCCAGCCAGGGGGGAGCTAACTATGGCTACACCTTC	CASQGGANYGYTF
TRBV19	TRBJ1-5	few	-	TGTGCCAGTAGTATAGATCTAGCGGTCAATCAGCCCCAGCATTTT	CASSIDLAVNQPQHF